A single sample is the source of the 9 T cell receptor beta chains below, sequenced in a study of beta chain features in type 1 diabetes. Reverse transcription of all isolated RNA meant that expressed TCRB transcripts were sequenced. The repertoire was sequenced with immunoSEQ multiplex PCR; TCRdb's copy has only in-frame clones and lacks some. There are 150,000 to 190,000 clones in the sample; about 8.5% occur only once, and 0.65% lies in the top ten. Sequencing used central memory CD4+ T cells from blood. The receptors stem from a man younger than 30 in good health.

The chain has TRBV4-2 and TRBJ2-6; 8 nucleotides agree with TRBD1. The CDR3 covers 17 residues. V was pared by 3 bases and J by 3 bases, with 7 bases of the junction left unmatched. CDR1 and CDR2 (germline): LGHNA, YNFKEQ. This chain's CDR3 is CASSQAHTGGGANVLTF. Written as DNA, the CDR3 is TGTGCCAGCAGCCAGGCCCATACAGGGGGTGGGGCCAACGTCCTGACTTTC.

The chain employs TRBV5-6 and TRBJ1-2, with D tentatively TRBD1 (6 bases). CDR3 length equals 16 residues. V was shortened by 3 bases and J by 1 base, with 16 bases between the two germline ends. Germline assignment: CDR1 SGHDT and CDR2 YYEEEE. The CDR3 nucleotides are TGTGCCAGCAGCTATGGGGGAACAGGGCTTAACTATGGCTACACCTTC. This sequence encodes CASSYGGTGLNYGYTF.

This clone occurred a few times. This chain joins TRBV19 and TRBJ1-6; D is perhaps TRBD1 (6 bases). Trimming removed 5 bases at V and 5 bases at J, with 16 bases between. Germline values: CDR1 LNHDA, CDR2 SQIVND (reference sequence). The CDR3 runs 16 residues. For the CDR3, the DNA is TGTGCCAGTAGTGTGTACACGGGACAAGATAATTCACCCCTCCACTTT. This codes for CASSVYTGQDNSPLHF.

The rearrangement links TRBV14 to TRBJ2-7; D perhaps matches TRBD1 (6 bases). CDR3 length: 13 residues. Germline values: CDR1 SGHDN, CDR2 FVKESK. Trimming removed 2 bases from V and 5 bases from J, with 10 bases in between. Here the CDR3 reads CASSQTGSNEQYF. CDR3 DNA: TGTGCCAGCAGCCAAACAGGGAGTAACGAGCAGTACTTC. Based on the CDR3 plus reference TRBV14 and TRBJ2-7, the full variable domain is EAGVTQFPSHSVIEKGQTVTLRCDPISGHDNLYWYRRVMGKEIKFLLHFVKESKQDESGMPNNRFLAERTGGTYSTLKVQPAELEDSGVYFCASSQTGSNEQYFGPGTRLTVT.

In this sample, this clone turned up a few times. The chain couples TRBV4-2 to TRBJ1-2, with TRBD1 as a possible D gene (5 bases). This CDR3 has 15 residues. V was pared by 0 bases and J by 2 bases, with 10 bases between. Germline lookup yields CDR1 LGHNA and CDR2 YNFKEQ. The CDR3 loop reads CASSQEVGGNYGYTF. In nucleotides, the CDR3 is TGTGCCAGCAGCCAAGAGGTGGGGGGGAACTATGGCTACACCTTC.

J is TRBJ2-5 and V is TRBV9; 7 bases map to TRBD1. The J segment lost 5 bases and the V segment lost 1 base, leaving 8 bases of the junction unmatched. The CDR3 extends over 15 amino acids. Per the germline V gene, CDR1 is SGDLS and CDR2 is YYNGEE. CDR3 nucleotides: TGTGCCAGCAGCGTATCGACAGGGTCGGGTGAGACCCAGTACTTC. It is translated as CASSVSTGSGETQYF.

This clone occurred a few times. The chain joins TRBV7-9 to TRBJ1-2, with TRBD1 as a possible D gene (5 bases). CDR1 and CDR2 (germline): SEHNR, FQNEAQ (reference sequence). Trimming shortened V by 0 bases and J by 4 bases, and 9 bases separated the two germline ends. The CDR3 runs to 14 residues. Here the CDR3 reads CASSLAGGSYGYTF. The CDR3 DNA sequence: TGTGCCAGCAGCTTAGCGGGGGGTTCCTATGGCTACACCTTC. The full variable domain, completed using reference TRBV7-9 and TRBJ1-2, is DTGVSQNPRHKITKRGQNVTFRCDPISEHNRLYWYRQTLGQGPEFLTYFQNEAQLEKSRLLSDRFSAERPKGSFSTLEIQRTEQGDSAMYLCASSLAGGSYGYTFGSGTRLTVV.

V and J are TRBV4-2 and TRBJ2-2; 8 bases agree with TRBD2. The length of the CDR3 is 19 residues. Germline lookup yields CDR1 LGHNA and CDR2 YNFKEQ. The V gene end was trimmed by 4 bases and the J gene end by 1 base; junction bases not matched to a gene: 14. The DNA of the CDR3 is TGTGCCAGCAGCCCGGTGGGCCGCGGGGGGCCACAGAACACCGGGGAGCTGTTTTTT. Protein: CASSPVGRGGPQNTGELFF.

Many counts were recorded for this clone. The chain uses TRBV7-9 and TRBJ2-5, with TRBD2 matching 10 bases. CDR3 length equals 16 residues. CDR1 SEHNR and CDR2 FQNEAQ come from the germline V gene (reference sequence). Unmatched junction bases numbered 7, after V lost 5 bases and J lost 1 base. Here the CDR3 reads CASSRGASGSQETQYF. CDR3 sequence (DNA): TGTGCCAGCAGCCGAGGGGCTAGCGGGAGCCAAGAGACCCAGTACTTC.